Shown below are 22 T cell receptor beta chains from a single sample sequenced in a study of shared clonotypes between healthy human individuals. Using immunoSEQ multiplex PCR, the repertoire was profiled, and TCRdb retains in-frame clones only, with some absent. The data show about a million clones, less than 85% seen once. Input material: memory CD4+ T cells sorted from blood. Subset defined: CD45RA-negative fraction. The receptor set was obtained from a man between 18 and 29 years old in good health.

The V and J genes are TRBV2 and TRBJ1-5, with D unclear. The ends were cut back, 4 bases at V and 9 bases at J, with 16 bases in the middle. CDR3 length: 14 amino acids. Germline V gene sequence: CDR1 SNHLY, CDR2 FYNNEI. The CDR3 loop reads CASSGAGIIGPQHF. The CDR3 DNA sequence: TGTGCCAGCAGTGGCGCCGGCATAATTGGGCCCCAGCATTTT.

This clone occurred once. The junction differs from germline at one of its ends, possibly a read error. The chain couples TRBV19 to TRBJ1-2, with D uncertain. CDR3 length: 13 amino acids. Per the germline V gene, CDR1 is LNHDA and CDR2 is SQIVND (reference sequence). In DNA form, the CDR3 reads TGTGCCACCACCCTAGCCGACCGCGGACTGCCGGTCTTC. Amino acids: CATTLADRGLPVF.

The V and J genes are TRBV5-1 and TRBJ2-7; 9 bases fit TRBD1. The ends lost 2 bases at V and 4 bases at J; junction bases unmatched: 10. This CDR3 region has 16 residues. From germline, CDR1 is SGHRS and CDR2 YFSETQ. The DNA of the CDR3 is TGCGCCAGCAGCTTCGGACAGGGGACTTTTGGTTACGAGCAGTACTTC. Residues: CASSFGQGTFGYEQYF.

The chain is built from TRBV6-1 and TRBJ2-3; D is ambiguous. The V gene's germline CDR1 is MNHNS and CDR2 SASEGT. Trimming cost V 2 bases and J 2 bases, with 5 bases left between them. The CDR3 contains 13 residues. This chain's CDR3 is CASSETPTDTQYF. DNA for the CDR3: TGTGCCAGCAGTGAAACACCCACAGATACGCAGTATTTT.

The gene calls are TRBV25-1 and TRBJ1-2; 7 bases map to TRBD1. V lost 2 bases and J lost 0; bases outside the gene matches: 0. Germline CDR1 is MGHDK and CDR2 is SYGVNS. The CDR3 consists of 14 residues. Here the CDR3 reads CASSEGTANYGYTF. The CDR3 DNA sequence: TGTGCCAGCAGTGAAGGGACAGCTAACTATGGCTACACCTTC.

V is TRBV5-5 and J is TRBJ2-7; TRBD1 agrees at 9 bases. CDR3 length equals 13 residues. V lost 5 bases, J lost 5 bases, and 5 bases stayed unmatched. Germline CDR1 is SGHKS and CDR2 is YYEKEE (reference sequence). The CDR3 coding sequence is TGTGCCAGCAGTGGGACAGGGCGGGACGAGCAGTACTTC. This translates into CASSGTGRDEQYF.

This chain links TRBV19 with TRBJ1-6; no clear D. Trimming took 5 bases from V and 0 from J, leaving 14 bases between them. Germline V gene data show CDR1 as LNHDA and CDR2 as SQIVND (reference sequence). The CDR3 is 17 residues long. The CDR3 region is CASSEAGWSSYNSPLHF. In nucleotides, the CDR3 is TGTGCCAGTAGTGAGGCGGGGTGGAGCTCCTATAATTCACCCCTCCACTTT.

The CDR3 reads CASSFLAGGSDTQYF. The CDR3 coding sequence is TGCGCCAGCAGCTTTCTAGCGGGAGGATCAGATACGCAGTATTTT. The chain recombines TRBV5-1 with TRBJ2-3; 11 bases are a match to TRBD2. The germline gives CDR1 SGHRS, CDR2 YFSETQ. This CDR3 has 15 amino acids. The V segment lost 2 bases and the J segment 4 bases; nucleotides outside the gene matches: 3.

This clone has only one observation. The chain is built from TRBV6-6 and TRBJ1-1; D not resolved. CDR1 MNHNY and CDR2 SVGAGI come from the germline V gene (reference sequence). The V end was cut by 6 bases, the J end by 4 bases, with 12 bases between. This CDR3 has 13 amino acids. CDR3 protein: CASSGLEITEAFF. CDR3 DNA sequence: TGTGCCAGCAGCGGCCTCGAGATCACTGAAGCTTTCTTT.

The CDR3 region is CASSNAAGADTQYF. Written as DNA, the CDR3 is TGTGCCAGTAGTAACGCCGCGGGGGCAGATACGCAGTATTTT. The chain employs TRBV19 and TRBJ2-3, with TRBD2 matching 7 bases. The CDR3 has 14 residues. Looked up from germline, CDR1 is LNHDA and CDR2 is SQIVND (reference sequence). V lost 4 bases, J lost 4 bases, and 5 bases stayed unmatched.

This rearrangement joins TRBV27 to TRBJ1-1, with unresolved D. The germline V gene has CDR1 MNHEY and CDR2 SMNVEV (reference sequence). The CDR3 has 13 residues. Trimming left V 0 bases short and J 6 bases short, with 8 bases between. The CDR3 here is CASSLSRMAEAFF. For the CDR3, the DNA is TGTGCCAGCAGTTTATCACGAATGGCTGAAGCTTTCTTT.

The chain recombines TRBV2 with TRBJ2-2; 9 bases map to TRBD2. The CDR3 is made up of 15 amino acids. The ends lost 6 bases at V and 3 bases at J; junction bases unmatched: 5. Germline V CDR1 and CDR2: SNHLY, FYNNEI. CDR3 region: CASSLVAGDTGELFF. CDR3 nucleotides: TGTGCCAGCAGCCTCGTAGCGGGGGACACCGGGGAGCTGTTTTTT.

In regard to this clone: At one boundary the junction diverges from the germline segment, which might be a read error. J is TRBJ2-6 and V is TRBV7-7; TRBD2 matches 9 bases. The V gene's germline CDR1 is SSHAT and CDR2 FNYEAQ (reference sequence). The CDR3 is 18 residues long. The CDR3 here is CASSPIAGADSGANVLTF. The DNA of the CDR3 is TGTGCTAGCAGCCCGATAGCGGGGGCCGACTCTGGGGCCAACGTCCTGACTTTC. Full variable domain (missing parts from reference TRBV7-7 and TRBJ2-6): GAGVSQSPRYKVTKRGQDVTLRCDPISSHATLYWYQQALGQGPEFLTYFNYEAQPDKSGLPSDRFSAERPEGSISTLTIQRTEQRDSAMYRCASSPIAGADSGANVLTFGAGSRLTVL.

V usage is TRBV9 and J usage is TRBJ2-7; 10 bases line up with TRBD2. This CDR3 region has 16 residues. Germline V lookup: CDR1 SGDLS, CDR2 YYNGEE. V gave up 0 bases and J gave up 2 bases; unmatched junction bases: 5. The CDR3 loop is CASSVGPAGGPYEQYF. The CDR3 nucleotides read TGTGCCAGCAGCGTAGGCCCAGCGGGGGGGCCCTACGAGCAGTACTTC.

In its sample, this clone was seen a few times. V is TRBV28 and J is TRBJ1-1, with a tentative D call TRBD1 (6 bases). The CDR3 is made up of 15 amino acids. The V gene's germline CDR1 is MDHEN and CDR2 SYDVKM. V was cut by 10 bases and J by 1 base, with 19 bases left in between. The CDR3 sequence: CAISGAQPGNTEAFF. In nucleotides, the CDR3 is TGTGCCATCTCAGGGGCTCAACCAGGGAACACTGAAGCTTTCTTT.

The CDR3 loop is CASSLGRGFSYEQYF. CDR3 coding DNA: TGTGCCAGCAGCTTAGGAAGGGGGTTCTCCTACGAGCAGTACTTC. V and J are TRBV7-2 and TRBJ2-7; a weak D match, TRBD1 (6 bases). Between the trimmed V and J ends, which lost 1 base and 0 bases, there was a span of 10 bases. Germline lookup yields CDR1 SGHTA and CDR2 FQGNSA. This CDR3 comprises 15 residues.

The V and J genes are TRBV6-5 and TRBJ2-2, with D hard to call. The CDR3 has 13 residues. CDR1 and CDR2 from the germline V gene are MNHEY and SVGAGI. V shed 2 bases and J shed 5 bases, with 6 bases lying between them. The DNA of the CDR3 is TGTGCCAGCAGTTACCCAATTACCGGGGAGCTGTTTTTT. Amino acid sequence: CASSYPITGELFF.

The chain links TRBV30 to TRBJ2-7, with 9 nucleotides matching TRBD1. In germline, CDR1 is GTSNPN, CDR2 SVGIG (reference sequence). This CDR3 spans 14 amino acids. The V gene end was trimmed by 4 bases and the J gene end by 6 bases; junction bases not matched to a gene: 10. Here the CDR3 DNA reads TGTGCCTGGATGCACCGGGACAGGGACGGCGAGCAGTACTTC. Encoded protein: CAWMHRDRDGEQYF.

V is TRBV18 and J is TRBJ2-7, with D unresolved. Trimming left V 3 bases short and J 3 bases short, with 9 bases between. This CDR3 spans 13 amino acids. The germline V gene encodes CDR1 KGHSH and CDR2 LQKENI. DNA for the CDR3: TGTGCCAGCTCACCGGGCGGTCTCTACGAGCAGTACTTC. This encodes CASSPGGLYEQYF.

In this sample, this clone turned up once. This chain uses TRBV5-6 with TRBJ2-7; 7 bases align to TRBD1. Germline CDR1 and CDR2: SGHDT and YYEEEE. Trimming at V came to 5 bases and at J to 3 bases, leaving 8 bases not matched to a gene. The CDR3 spans 14 residues. For the CDR3, the DNA is TGTGCCAGCAGTTCACAGGGGTTTGGCTACGAGCAGTACTTC. This sequence encodes CASSSQGFGYEQYF.

The V call is TRBV21-1, the J call TRBJ1-3. TRBV21-1 represents a pseudogene. This CDR3 comprises 14 residues. CDR3 in DNA: TGTGCCAGCAACTCAGGGGAGGCTGGAAACACCATATATTTT. This codes for CASNSGEAGNTIYF.

Comments on this clone: This CDR3 is also generated by other DNA sequences in the sample. The chain joins TRBV6-6 to TRBJ2-2; D not resolved. Germline V gene lookup returns CDR1 MNHNY and CDR2 SVGAGI (reference sequence). V lost 0 bases and J 7 bases, leaving 3 bases between the germline ends. The CDR3 has 12 amino acids. DNA of the CDR3: TGTGCCAGCAGTTACTCGGACGGGGAGCTGTTTTTT. Encoded protein: CASSYSDGELFF.